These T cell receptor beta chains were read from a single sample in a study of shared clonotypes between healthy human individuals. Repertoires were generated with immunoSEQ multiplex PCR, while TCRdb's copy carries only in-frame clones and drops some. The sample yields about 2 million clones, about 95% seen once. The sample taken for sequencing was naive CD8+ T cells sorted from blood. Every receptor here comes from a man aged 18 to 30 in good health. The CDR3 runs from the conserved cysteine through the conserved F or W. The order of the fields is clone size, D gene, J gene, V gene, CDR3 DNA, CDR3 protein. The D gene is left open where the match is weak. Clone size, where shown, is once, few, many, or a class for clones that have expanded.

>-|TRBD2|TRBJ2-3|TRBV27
TGTGCCAGCAGTTTAGGGACTAGCGGTACAGATACGCAGTATTTT
CASSLGTSGTDTQYF
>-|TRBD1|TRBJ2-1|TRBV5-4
TGTGCCAGCAGCTTTTGGACAGGGAGCAATGAGCAGTTCTTC
CASSFWTGSNEQFF
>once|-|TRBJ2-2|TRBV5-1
TGCGCCAGCAGCTTGGCCGCCGGGGAGTGGAACACCGGGGAGCTGTTTTTT
CASSLAAGEWNTGELFF
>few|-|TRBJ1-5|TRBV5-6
TGTGCCAGCAGCTTGGGGAACAATCAGCCCCAGCATTTT
CASSLGNNQPQHF
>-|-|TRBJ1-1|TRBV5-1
TGCGCCAGCAGCTCAGTGAACACTGAAGCTTTCTTT
CASSSVNTEAFF
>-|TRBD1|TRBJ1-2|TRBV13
TGTGCCAGCAGCTCCCAAGGGGGCGGCTATGGCTACACCTTC
CASSSQGGGYGYTF
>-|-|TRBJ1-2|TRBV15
TGTGCCACCAGCGAGGAGTTCTCCTCATATGGCTACACCTTC
CATSEEFSSYGYTF
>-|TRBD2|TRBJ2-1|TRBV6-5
TGTGCCAGCAGTTATACTAGCGGGGGGTACAATGAGCAGTTCTTC
CASSYTSGGYNEQFF
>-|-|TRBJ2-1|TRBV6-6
TGTGCCAGCAGTTACTTAGACGGGAGCTCCTACAATGAGCAGTTCTTC
CASSYLDGSSYNEQFF
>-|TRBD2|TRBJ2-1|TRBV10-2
TGCGCCAGCAGTGATCGGACTAGCGGCTACAATGAGCAGTTCTTC
CASSDRTSGYNEQFF
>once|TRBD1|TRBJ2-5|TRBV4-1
TGCGCCAGCAGCCAAGACGGGACAGCGATCCAAGAGACCCAGTACTTC
CASSQDGTAIQETQYF
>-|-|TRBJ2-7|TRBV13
TGTGCCAGCAGCTTAGGAAATTCCTACGAGCAGTACTTC
CASSLGNSYEQYF
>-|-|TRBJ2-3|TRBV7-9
TGTGCCAGCAGTACGGGACTCTCTACGCAGTATTTT
CASSTGLSTQYF
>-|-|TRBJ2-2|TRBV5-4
TGTGCCAGCAGCTTGGGGCAGATGAACACCGGGGAGCTGTTTTTT
CASSLGQMNTGELFF
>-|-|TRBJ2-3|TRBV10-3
TGTGCCATCAGTACCCTCGGTGGCACAGATACGCAGTATTTT
CAISTLGGTDTQYF
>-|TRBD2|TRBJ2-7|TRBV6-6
TGTGCCAGCGGCACTAGCGGTAGCTCCTACGAGCAGTACTTC
CASGTSGSSYEQYF
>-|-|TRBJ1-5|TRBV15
TGTGCCACCAGCAGAGATCGGTATCAGCCCCAGCATTTT
CATSRDRYQPQHF
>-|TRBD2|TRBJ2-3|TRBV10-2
TGCGCCACCTCCTCTAGCGGTTCTAGCACAGATACGCAGTATTTT
CATSSSGSSTDTQYF
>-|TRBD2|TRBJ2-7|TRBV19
TGTGCCAGTAGTATGGTACCAGCGGGAGATCGTAACGAGCAGTACTTC
CASSMVPAGDRNEQYF
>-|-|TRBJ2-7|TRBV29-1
TGCAGCGTTGGGCCCTATCCCCACTACGAGCAGTACTTC
CSVGPYPHYEQYF
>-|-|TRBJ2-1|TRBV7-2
TGTGCCAGCACCCGCTTGCACAATGAGCAGTTCTTC
CASTRLHNEQFF
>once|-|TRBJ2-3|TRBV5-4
TGTGCCAGCAGCGCTCTAGTTTTCGGAGATACGCAGTATTTT
CASSALVFGDTQYF
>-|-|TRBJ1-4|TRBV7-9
TGTGCCAGCGCTTCAGCAACTAATGAAAAACTGTTTTTT
CASASATNEKLFF
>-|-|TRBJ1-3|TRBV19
TGTGCCAGTAGTATGGGTGGCTCTGGAAACACCATATATTTT
CASSMGGSGNTIYF
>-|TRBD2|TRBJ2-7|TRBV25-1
TGTGCCAGCAGTGAGGGGGGGACGGAGTCCTACGAGCAGTACTTC
CASSEGGTESYEQYF
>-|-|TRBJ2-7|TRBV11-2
TGTGCCAGCAGCCGGAGTGAGGGCTACGAGCAGTACTTC
CASSRSEGYEQYF
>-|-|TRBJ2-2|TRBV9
TGTGCCAGCAGCGAGTGGGAAACCGGGGAGCTGTTTTTT
CASSEWETGELFF
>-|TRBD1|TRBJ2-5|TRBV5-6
TGTGCCAGCAGCTGGGACAGGGCTTTCGAGACCCAGTACTTC
CASSWDRAFETQYF
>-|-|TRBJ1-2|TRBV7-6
TGTACCAGCAGCCCAGGACAGCCCCATGGCTACACCTTC
CTSSPGQPHGYTF
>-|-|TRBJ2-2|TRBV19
TGTGCCAGTACCCATACTTCCGTGACCGGGGAGCTGTTTTTT
CASTHTSVTGELFF
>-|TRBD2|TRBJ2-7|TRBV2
TGTGCCAGCAGCTCACGGACTAGCGGGGACCCTAAAGAGCAGTACTTC
CASSSRTSGDPKEQYF
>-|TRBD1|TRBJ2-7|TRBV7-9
TGTGCCAGCAGCCCCCGACAGGGACCCCACGAGCAGTACTTC
CASSPRQGPHEQYF
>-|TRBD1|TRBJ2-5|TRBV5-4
TGTGCCAGCAGCTTAGGGGACAGCCAACTAGCCCAGTACTTC
CASSLGDSQLAQYF
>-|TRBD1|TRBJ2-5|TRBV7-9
TGTGCCAGCAGCTCCGGGACAGGGGACGAGACCCAGTACTTC
CASSSGTGDETQYF
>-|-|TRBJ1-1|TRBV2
TGTGCCAGCAGTGTCCGGGCCCTAGGGGACACTGAAGCTTTCTTT
CASSVRALGDTEAFF
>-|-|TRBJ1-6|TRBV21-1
TGTGCCAGCAGCAATGGGATGGGATCACCCCTCCACTTT
CASSNGMGSPLHF
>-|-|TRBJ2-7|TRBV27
TGTGCCAGCAGTTTAGTGGACAGAGCCTACGAGCAGTACTTC
CASSLVDRAYEQYF